These 17 T cell receptor beta chains originate from one sample sequenced in a study of cytomegalovirus exposure and HLA in healthy donors. PCR involved 60 Vbeta and 13 Jbeta primers. Clones were read by immunoSEQ multiplex PCR, and TCRdb kept only the in-frame ones, dropping some. The sample has around 130,000 clones; approximately 75% are singletons. The sample taken for sequencing was PBMCs. The receptors were gathered from a woman aged 40 to 50 in good health and CMV-seropositive.

Notes on this clone: The CDR3 does not end in the conserved phenylalanine or tryptophan, so this is likely a read error. The chain combines TRBV27 with TRBJ1-2; the match to TRBD1 covers 10 bases. Germline V gene data show CDR1 as MNHEY and CDR2 as SMNVEV (reference sequence). This CDR3 has 15 amino acids. V dropped 2 bases and J dropped 8; count of bases not matched to a gene: 8. For the CDR3, the DNA is TGTGCCAGCAGTTTACAGGGACAGGGGCCCGGCGGCTACACCCTC. This encodes CASSLQGQGPGGYTL.

The J gene is TRBJ2-5, the V gene TRBV18; 11 bases line up with TRBD2. This CDR3 has 14 residues. Per germline, CDR1 KGHSH and CDR2 LQKENI. J lost 5 bases, V lost 4 bases, and 3 bases had no gene match. CDR3 amino acids: CASSQTSGAETQYF. CDR3 coding DNA: TGTGCCAGCTCACAGACTAGCGGGGCCGAGACCCAGTACTTC.

The chain carries TRBV2 and TRBJ1-1; TRBD1 might be the D (6 bases). The germline V and J ends were trimmed by 7 bases and 0 bases, with 18 bases remaining between them. The CDR3 runs 16 residues. CDR1 is SNHLY and CDR2 is FYNNEI in the germline V gene. This chain's CDR3 is CASKIRGRGVNTEAFF. CDR3 nucleotides: TGTGCCAGCAAGATCAGGGGCCGGGGTGTGAACACTGAAGCTTTCTTT. Full variable domain (outside the CDR3, taken from reference TRBV2 and TRBJ1-1): EPEVTQTPSHQVTQMGQEVILRCVPISNHLYFYWYRQILGQKVEFLVSFYNNEISEKSEIFDDQFSVERPDGSNFTLKIRSTKLEDSAMYFCASKIRGRGVNTEAFFGQGTRLTVV.

This chain uses TRBV4-1 with TRBJ1-1; D remains ambiguous. Germline V lookup: CDR1 MGHRA, CDR2 YSYEKL. V was cut by 4 bases and J by 2 bases, with 20 bases left in between. The CDR3 is 17 residues long. CDR3 DNA: TGCGCCAGCAGCCCGGCGGGAGGGCCCGGAGGTAACACTGAAGCTTTCTTT. Translation gives CASSPAGGPGGNTEAFF.

The chain carries TRBV10-3 and TRBJ1-2; D gene uncertain. CDR1 ENHRY and CDR2 SYGVKD come from the germline V gene. The ends were cut back, 4 bases at V and 7 bases at J, with 25 bases in the middle. The CDR3 is made up of 17 amino acids. CDR3 DNA sequence: TGTGCCATCAGTGCAACTAACTTCCCAGGCGAGGGAGTTGGCTACACCTTC. This sequence encodes CAISATNFPGEGVGYTF.

The V and J genes are TRBV13 and TRBJ2-7, with D maybe TRBD1 (5 bases). V lost 5 bases and J lost 4, with 9 bases in between. The CDR3 consists of 12 residues. Germline values: CDR1 PRHDT, CDR2 FYEKMQ (reference sequence). The DNA of the CDR3 is TGTGCCAGCAGCCCCCAGGGATACGAGCAGTACTTC. As protein: CASSPQGYEQYF.

In this sample, this clone turned up once. The rearrangement joins TRBV5-6 to TRBJ2-3; weak D call: TRBD2 (6 bases). Germline V gene lookup returns CDR1 SGHDT and CDR2 YYEEEE. CDR3 length equals 17 residues. The V end was cut by 1 base, the J end by 0 bases, with 15 bases between. The DNA of the CDR3 is TGTGCCAGCAGCTTGTACGGGACTCAACGTAGCACAGATACGCAGTATTTT. Translation: CASSLYGTQRSTDTQYF.

This chain joins TRBV30 and TRBJ2-2; D is possibly TRBD1 (5 bases). CDR3 length: 13 amino acids. CDR1 is GTSNPN, CDR2 SVGIG, per germline (reference sequence). Trimming took 3 bases from V and 6 from J, leaving 11 bases between them. CDR3 in DNA: TGTGCCTGGAGCTCGACCAGGGCCGGGGAGCTGTTTTTT. Amino acids: CAWSSTRAGELFF.

This rearrangement joins TRBV7-8 to TRBJ2-2; the match to TRBD2 covers 8 bases. V dropped 5 bases and J dropped 6; count of bases not matched to a gene: 8. The CDR3 extends over 15 amino acids. In germline, CDR1 is SGHVS, CDR2 FQNEAQ. CDR3 coding DNA: TGTGCCAGCAGCCAGGGACTAGATTTGGCCGGGGAGCTGTTTTTT. Its protein is CASSQGLDLAGELFF.

Written as DNA, the CDR3 is TGTGCCAGCAGCAAGCGGGGGGCAGGGACAGATACGCAGTATTTT. It encodes CASSKRGAGTDTQYF. The J gene is TRBJ2-3, the V gene TRBV11-2; 9 nucleotides match TRBD2. Trimming cost V 5 bases and J 3 bases; bases outside gene matches: 6. Germline assignment: CDR1 SGHAT and CDR2 FQNNGV. CDR3 length: 15 residues.

The chain uses TRBV29-1 and TRBJ1-1, with D tentatively TRBD1 (5 bases). This CDR3 has 13 amino acids. Trimming took 2 bases from V and 3 from J, leaving 10 bases between them. Germline V CDR1 and CDR2: SQVTM, ANQGSEA. The CDR3 loop reads CSVESVGDTEAFF. CDR3 DNA sequence: TGCAGCGTTGAAAGTGTAGGGGACACTGAAGCTTTCTTT.

The chain carries TRBV11-3 and TRBJ2-3, with 7 bases that match TRBD2. V dropped 4 bases and J dropped 10; count of bases not matched to a gene: 8. Germline V gene lookup returns CDR1 SGHNT and CDR2 YENEEA. CDR3 length: 13 amino acids. CDR3 sequence: CASSYKGREAQYF. In DNA, the CDR3 is TGTGCCAGCAGCTATAAAGGGAGGGAAGCGCAGTATTTT.

This chain connects TRBV6-5 to TRBJ2-6; D call uncertain. V was clipped by 5 bases and J by 0 bases, with 8 bases between them. The germline V gene encodes CDR1 MNHEY and CDR2 SVGAGI. CDR3 length: 15 residues. CDR3 loop: CASSRLLSGANVLTF. Written as DNA, the CDR3 is TGTGCCAGCAGTCGTCTCCTCTCTGGGGCCAACGTCCTGACTTTC.

V usage is TRBV6-1 and J usage is TRBJ1-1; no clear D. The CDR3 totals 14 residues. The V and J ends lost 1 base and 0 bases respectively, with 6 bases between them. CDR1 and CDR2 from the germline V gene are MNHNS and SASEGT. The CDR3 sequence: CASSEGAVNTEAFF. As DNA, the CDR3 is TGTGCCAGCAGTGAAGGAGCTGTGAACACTGAAGCTTTCTTT.

The chain couples TRBV30 to TRBJ2-3; TRBD2 is a possible D gene (5 bases). V was cut by 7 bases and J by 2 bases, with 13 bases left in between. Germline-derived CDR1 and CDR2 are GTSNPN and SVGIG (reference sequence). CDR3 length: 13 amino acids. The CDR3 DNA reads TGTGCCTCTCGGACTTCCACCACAGATACGCAGTATTTT. Its protein is CASRTSTTDTQYF.

This clone has only one observation. The V call is TRBV28, the J call TRBJ2-7; D remains ambiguous. Looked up from germline, CDR1 is MDHEN and CDR2 is SYDVKM. The CDR3 contains 10 residues. The V end was cut by 5 bases, the J end by 4 bases, with 3 bases between. The CDR3 DNA reads as TGTGCCAGCAGTACATACGAGCAGTACTTC. Amino acid sequence: CASSTYEQYF.

This clone was seen a single time. The CDR3 is CSVGQARTDTQYF. The CDR3 coding sequence is TGCAGCGTTGGACAGGCCCGCACAGATACGCAGTATTTT. V usage is TRBV29-1 and J usage is TRBJ2-3; weak D call: TRBD1 (6 bases). CDR1 SQVTM and CDR2 ANQGSEA come from the germline V gene. The CDR3 length is 13 residues. V gave up 4 bases and J gave up 1 base, with 9 bases separating them.